What follows describes a single TCR beta chain. No antigen is known for it. The sample belongs to a study of radiotherapy plus CTLA-4 blockade in lung cancer. Findings and limits, study-wide: Tumor-origin TCR clones grew in blood after radiotherapy plus ipilimumab. Among reported predictors of response, early blood T cell clone dynamics with interferon-beta performed best.

Focal radiation plus CTLA-4 blockade with ipilimumab was given to patients with chemo-refractory metastatic non-small-cell lung cancer. The repertoire was sequenced with immunoSEQ multiplex PCR; TCRdb's copy has only in-frame clones and lacks some. The sample has about 62,000 clones, around 77% seen once. This CDR3 spans 8 amino acids. Between the trimmed V and J ends, which lost 9 bases and 16 bases, there was a span of 9 bases. Germline V gene sequence: CDR1 LNHDA, CDR2 SQIVND (reference sequence). This rearrangement joins TRBV19 to TRBJ1-4; D is possibly TRBD1 (6 bases). The source was peripheral blood, collected from a patient treated with radiotherapy plus ipilimumab. This sequence was found in a human donor with non-small cell lung cancer who had a complete response to radiotherapy plus ipilimumab. CDR3 region: CASQGGFF. For the CDR3, the DNA is TGTGCCAGCCAAGGGGGGTTTTTT.